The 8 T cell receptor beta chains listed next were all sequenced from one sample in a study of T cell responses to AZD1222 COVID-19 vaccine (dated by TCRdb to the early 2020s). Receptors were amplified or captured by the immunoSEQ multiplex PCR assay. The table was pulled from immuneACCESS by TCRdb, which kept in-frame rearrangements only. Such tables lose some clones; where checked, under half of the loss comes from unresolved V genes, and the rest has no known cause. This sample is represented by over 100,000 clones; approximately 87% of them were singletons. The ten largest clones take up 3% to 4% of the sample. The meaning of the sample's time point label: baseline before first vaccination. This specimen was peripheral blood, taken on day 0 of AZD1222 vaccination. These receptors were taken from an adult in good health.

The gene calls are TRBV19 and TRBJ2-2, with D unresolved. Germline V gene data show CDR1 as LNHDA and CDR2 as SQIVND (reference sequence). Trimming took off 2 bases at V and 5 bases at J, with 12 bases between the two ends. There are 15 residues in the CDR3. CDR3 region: CASSIIGIPTGELFF. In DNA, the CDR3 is TGTGCCAGTAGTATAATTGGCATCCCTACCGGGGAGCTGTTTTTT.

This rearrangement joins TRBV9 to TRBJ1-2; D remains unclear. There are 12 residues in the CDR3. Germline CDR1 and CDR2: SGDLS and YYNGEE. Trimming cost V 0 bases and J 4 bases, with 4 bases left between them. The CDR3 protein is CASSVGGYGYTF. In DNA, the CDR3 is TGTGCCAGCAGCGTAGGGGGCTATGGCTACACCTTC.

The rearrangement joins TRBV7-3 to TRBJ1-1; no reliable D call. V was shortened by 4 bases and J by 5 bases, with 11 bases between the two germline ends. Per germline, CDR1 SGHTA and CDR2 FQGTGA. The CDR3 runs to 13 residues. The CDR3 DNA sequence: TGTGCCAGCAGCTCAGGAGATAGGACTGAAGCTTTCTTT. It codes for CASSSGDRTEAFF.

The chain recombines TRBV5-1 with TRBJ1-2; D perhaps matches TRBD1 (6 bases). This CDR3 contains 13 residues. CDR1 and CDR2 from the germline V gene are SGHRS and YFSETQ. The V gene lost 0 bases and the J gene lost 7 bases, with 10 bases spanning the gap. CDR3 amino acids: CASSLDREAGYTF. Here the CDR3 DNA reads TGCGCCAGCAGCTTGGACAGGGAGGCTGGCTACACCTTC.

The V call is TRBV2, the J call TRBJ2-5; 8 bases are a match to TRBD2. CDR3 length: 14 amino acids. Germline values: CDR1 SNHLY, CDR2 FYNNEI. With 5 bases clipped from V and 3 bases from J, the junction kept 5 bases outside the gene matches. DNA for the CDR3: TGTGCCAGCAGTAGCGGGGGTAAAAAAGAGACCCAGTACTTC. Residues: CASSSGGKKETQYF.

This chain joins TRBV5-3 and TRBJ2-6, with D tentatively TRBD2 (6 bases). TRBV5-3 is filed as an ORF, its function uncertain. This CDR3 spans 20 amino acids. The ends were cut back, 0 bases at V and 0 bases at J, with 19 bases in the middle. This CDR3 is CARSLARRGLRSSGANVLTF. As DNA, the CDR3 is TGTGCCAGAAGCTTGGCTAGGCGGGGCCTTCGGAGCTCTGGGGCCAACGTCCTGACTTTC.

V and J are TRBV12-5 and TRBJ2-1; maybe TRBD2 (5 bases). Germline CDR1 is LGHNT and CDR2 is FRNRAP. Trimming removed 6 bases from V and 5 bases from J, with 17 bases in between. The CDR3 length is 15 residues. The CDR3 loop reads CASGRRTGVDNEQFF. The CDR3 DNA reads TGTGCTAGTGGCCGACGGACTGGGGTCGACAATGAGCAGTTCTTC.

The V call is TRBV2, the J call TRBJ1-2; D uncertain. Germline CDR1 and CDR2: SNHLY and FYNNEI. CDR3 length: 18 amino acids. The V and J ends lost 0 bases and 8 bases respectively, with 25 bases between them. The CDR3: CASSEARAGYLPSGGYTF. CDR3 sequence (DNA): TGTGCCAGCAGTGAAGCGCGGGCAGGATACCTCCCATCTGGAGGCTACACCTTC. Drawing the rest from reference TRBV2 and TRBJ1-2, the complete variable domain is EPEVTQTPSHQVTQMGQEVILRCVPISNHLYFYWYRQILGQKVEFLVSFYNNEISEKSEIFDDQFSVERPDGSNFTLKIRSTKLEDSAMYFCASSEARAGYLPSGGYTFGSGTRLTVV.